This record concerns one T cell receptor beta chain sequence. Clones were read by immunoSEQ multiplex PCR, and TCRdb kept only the in-frame ones, dropping some. Among about 40,000 clones listed, around 87% were seen once. This entry belongs to a study of PD-1 blockade in classical Hodgkin lymphoma. With 4 bases removed from V and 3 bases from J, the gap between germline ends came to 13 bases. The CDR3 is 15 residues long. CDR1 and CDR2 (germline): LNHDA, SQIVND (reference sequence). Every single patient, without exception, relapsed after autologous stem cell transplantation, and brentuximab vedotin exposure varied.

The specimen was peripheral blood mononuclear cells (PBMCs), collected at baseline. The sequence derives from a human donor with classical Hodgkin lymphoma. The gene calls are TRBV19 and TRBJ2-1, with D tentatively TRBD1 (5 bases). The CDR3 nucleotides read TGTGCCAGTAGTAACCGACAGCGCAACTACAATGAGCAGTTCTTC. Translated: CASSNRQRNYNEQFF.